This T cell receptor (beta chain) was captured by sequencing in a study of blood T cells in healthy people across ages. Study-wide results and caveats: Per million T cells, the diversity of TCR beta decreased roughly linearly as age advanced.

Then a second PCR, running roughly 6 to 12 cycles, was carried out with a sample-barcoded 5' primer and a J-beta primer mix. TCRdb reanalysed the 5' RACE reads using MiXCR and keeps one entry per CDR3 protein. The sample lists approximately 880,000 distinct CDR3 sequences, roughly 50% occurring once. This clonotype showed up just a few times. Antigen: not known. The V gene end was trimmed by 3 bases and the J gene end by 7 bases; junction bases not matched to a gene: 3. Germline CDR1 reads LGHDT; CDR2 reads YNNKEL (reference sequence). The CDR3 covers 13 residues. The study recruited healthy Caucasian donors from Russia who were aged roughly 6 to 95.

Sequenced input: blood. This clonotype originated in a man aged 25-45 years in good health. This chain links TRBV3-1 with TRBJ1-1; 9 bases fit TRBD1. The CDR3 sequence is CASSQGQGLEAFF. CDR3 bases: TGTGCCAGCAGCCAGGGACAGGGACTTGAAGCTTTCTTT.